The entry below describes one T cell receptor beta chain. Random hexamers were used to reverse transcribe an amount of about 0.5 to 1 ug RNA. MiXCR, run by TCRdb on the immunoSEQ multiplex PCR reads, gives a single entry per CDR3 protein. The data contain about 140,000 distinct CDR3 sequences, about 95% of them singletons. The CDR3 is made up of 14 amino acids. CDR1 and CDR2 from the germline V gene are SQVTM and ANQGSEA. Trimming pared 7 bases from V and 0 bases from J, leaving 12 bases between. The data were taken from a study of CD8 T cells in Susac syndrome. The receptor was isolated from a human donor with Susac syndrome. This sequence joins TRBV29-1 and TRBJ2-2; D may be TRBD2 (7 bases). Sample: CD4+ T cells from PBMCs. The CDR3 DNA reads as TGCAGCGCTTCGGGGGGCCCGAACACCGGGGAGCTGTTTTTT. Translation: CSASGGPNTGELFF.